These 29 T cell receptor beta chains originate from one sample sequenced in a study of T-cell memory formation after mild COVID-19. TCRdb fed the 5' RACE reads into MiXCR, producing one record per CDR3 protein. The sample records under 550,000 distinct CDR3 sequences, around 17% being singletons. The sequencing sample was made of PBMCs or a T cell subset sorted from them (not recorded which). These receptor sequences come from a man aged 18 to 35 who had mild COVID-19 (a few samples of this study predate the infection). Cell type and time point are not known.

In its sample, this clonotype was seen a few times. The chain links TRBV7-3 to TRBJ2-2, with TRBD2 identical over 7 bases. From germline, CDR1 is SGHTA and CDR2 FQGTGA. J was trimmed by 2 bases and V by 2 bases; bases with no gene match: 2. This CDR3 has 15 residues. CDR3 sequence: CASSLGGVNTGELFF. The CDR3 coding sequence is TGTGCCAGCAGCTTAGGGGGGGTTAACACCGGGGAGCTGTTTTTT.

This clonotype was seen many times. The chain couples TRBV15 to TRBJ2-5, with TRBD2 matching over 7 bases. The CDR3 spans 17 residues. The V segment lost 0 bases and the J segment 3 bases; nucleotides outside the gene matches: 10. The germline gives CDR1 LNHNV, CDR2 YYDKDF (reference sequence). CDR3 bases: TGTGCCACCAGCAGAGATTGGGCTAGCGGAGCCAAAGAGACCCAGTACTTC. It specifies CATSRDWASGAKETQYF. Filled out from reference TRBV15 and TRBJ2-5, the complete variable domain reads DAMVIQNPRYQVTQFGKPVTLSCSQTLNHNVMYWYQQKSSQAPKLLFHYYDKDFNNEADTPDNFQSRRPNTSFCFLDIRSPGLGDTAMYLCATSRDWASGAKETQYFGPGTRLLVL.

This chain links TRBV11-2 with TRBJ1-1; no firm D call. Germline assignment: CDR1 SGHAT and CDR2 FQNNGV. Trimming removed 0 bases from V and 6 bases from J, with 8 bases in between. The CDR3 contains 13 residues. The CDR3 loop is CASSLDLASEAFF. For the CDR3, the DNA is TGTGCCAGCAGCTTAGATTTGGCATCTGAAGCTTTCTTT.

The chain combines TRBV18 with TRBJ1-6; D unclear. The V gene's germline CDR1 is KGHSH and CDR2 LQKENI. V lost 3 bases and J lost 10, with 16 bases in between. The CDR3 consists of 15 residues. This CDR3 is CASSPTAGRGSPLHF. DNA of the CDR3: TGTGCCAGCTCACCCACGGCGGGGAGAGGATCACCCCTCCACTTT. The full variable domain, rest sourced from reference TRBV18 and TRBJ1-6, is NAGVMQNPRHLVRRRGQEARLRCSPMKGHSHVYWYRQLPEEGLKFMVYLQKENIIDESGMPKERFSAEFPKEGPSILRIQQVVRGDSAAYFCASSPTAGRGSPLHFGNGTRLTVT.

The chain links TRBV28 to TRBJ2-5; 12 nucleotides line up with TRBD1. The CDR3 runs 17 residues. Germline CDR1 reads MDHEN; CDR2 reads SYDVKM. Unmatched junction bases numbered 12, after V lost 5 bases and J lost 5 bases. The chain's CDR3 is CASSDTQGQGARETQYF. CDR3 in DNA: TGTGCCAGCAGTGATACCCAGGGACAGGGGGCGCGGGAGACCCAGTACTTC.

This rearrangement joins TRBV5-1 to TRBJ2-7; the D gene is possibly TRBD2 (6 bases). The CDR3 extends over 13 amino acids. From germline, CDR1 is SGHRS and CDR2 YFSETQ. V was cut by 3 bases and J by 1 base, with 8 bases left in between. The CDR3 loop is CASSWGESYEQYF. In nucleotides, the CDR3 is TGCGCCAGCAGCTGGGGGGAGTCCTACGAGCAGTACTTC.

In this sample, this clonotype turned up many times. The rearrangement uses TRBV3-1 and TRBJ2-7; no reliable D call. From germline, CDR1 is LGHDT and CDR2 YNNKEL (reference sequence). There are 14 residues in the CDR3. V was shortened by 3 bases and J by 4 bases, with 13 bases between the two germline ends. The CDR3 reads CASSHPSVSYEQYF. The CDR3 DNA reads TGTGCCAGCAGCCACCCTTCGGTGAGTTACGAGCAGTACTTC.

Many counts were recorded for this clonotype. The V and J genes are TRBV7-2 and TRBJ2-3; 9 bases are a match to TRBD2. V lost 5 bases and J lost 7; bases outside the gene matches: 10. Germline V lookup: CDR1 SGHTA, CDR2 FQGNSA. This CDR3 comprises 15 residues. Here the CDR3 DNA reads TGTGCCAGCAGCGATCCGGGACTAGCAATGAATACGCAGTATTTT. This gives the protein CASSDPGLAMNTQYF.

The V call is TRBV28, the J call TRBJ2-3, with D perhaps TRBD2 (6 bases). The ends were cut back, 4 bases at V and 12 bases at J, with 20 bases in the middle. Germline V CDR1 and CDR2: MDHEN, SYDVKM. The CDR3 loop spans 14 amino acids. The CDR3 region has the DNA TGTGCCAGCAGTTCGCCCTCCCACCGGGGGATACAGTATTTT. It encodes CASSSPSHRGIQYF.

This clonotype was detected a few times. DNA for the CDR3: TGTGCCAGCAGTTACGGGGCGGAAGAAGCTTTCTTT. It encodes CASSYGAEEAFF. J is TRBJ1-1 and V is TRBV6-2 or TRBV6-3; possibly TRBD1 for D (5 bases). Germline CDR1 is MNHEY and CDR2 is SVGEGT. Trimming cost V 2 bases and J 8 bases, with 9 bases left between them. The CDR3 extends over 12 amino acids.

This clonotype was seen a few times. The chain employs TRBV25-1 and TRBJ1-5, with D possibly being TRBD1 (6 bases). Germline CDR1 is MGHDK and CDR2 is SYGVNS. Trimming cost V 10 bases and J 0 bases, with 10 bases left between them. CDR3 length: 13 residues. CDR3 DNA: TGTGCCACAGGACAGTATAGCAATCAGCCCCAGCATTTT. Its translation: CATGQYSNQPQHF. The full variable domain, its missing parts supplied by reference TRBV25-1 and TRBJ1-5, is EADIYQTPRYLVIGTGKKITLECSQTMGHDKMYWYQQDPGMELHLIHYSYGVNSTEKGDLSSESTVSRIRTEHFPLTLESARPSHTSQYLCATGQYSNQPQHFGDGTRLSIL.

A few counts support this clonotype. The chain uses TRBV5-1 and TRBJ1-5; 7 bases are shared with TRBD1. The CDR3 has 14 amino acids. V shed 2 bases, J shed 6 bases, and the junction held 5 bases outside the gene matches. Germline CDR1 reads SGHRS; CDR2 reads YFSETQ. DNA for the CDR3: TGCGCCAGCAGCTTAACAGGGGAGACTCAGCCCCAGCATTTT. Translated: CASSLTGETQPQHF. The entire variable domain, with the rest obtained from reference TRBV5-1 and TRBJ1-5, is as follows: KAGVTQTPRYLIKTRGQQVTLSCSPISGHRSVSWYQQTPGQGLQFLFEYFSETQRNKGNFPGRFSGRQFSNSRSEMNVSTLELGDSALYLCASSLTGETQPQHFGDGTRLSIL.

This clonotype was recorded many times. The chain employs TRBV10-1 and TRBJ2-3, with 7 bases matching TRBD1. This CDR3 has 17 amino acids. Germline CDR1 is WNHNN and CDR2 is SYGVQD (reference sequence). Trimming at V came to 3 bases and at J to 3 bases, leaving 12 bases not matched to a gene. The CDR3 DNA sequence: TGCGCCAGCAGTGAATCGAGGGGGCAGTATCGTACAGATACGCAGTATTTT. It codes for CASSESRGQYRTDTQYF.

This chain connects TRBV9 to TRBJ2-5; 8 nucleotides align to TRBD2. The junction had 6 bases not matched to a gene; V was cut back by 0 bases and J by 5 bases. The CDR3 spans 15 residues. Germline lookup yields CDR1 SGDLS and CDR2 YYNGEE. The CDR3 loop reads CASSVVTAGVETQYF. The CDR3 coding sequence is TGTGCCAGCAGCGTAGTTACAGCGGGGGTCGAGACCCAGTACTTC.

This chain connects TRBV7-2 to TRBJ1-2; D not resolved. The germline CDR1 and CDR2 sequences are SGHTA and FQGNSA. The CDR3 length is 13 residues. V lost 5 bases and J lost 2, with 9 bases in between. The CDR3, as DNA: TGTGCCAGCAGCCAAGACACGAACTATGGCTACACCTTC. This encodes CASSQDTNYGYTF.

This clonotype was seen only a few times. The chain has TRBV19 and TRBJ1-2, with 7 bases that match TRBD1. The ends lost 5 bases at V and 6 bases at J; junction bases unmatched: 6. The CDR3 is 13 residues long. Germline V gene data show CDR1 as LNHDA and CDR2 as SQIVND (reference sequence). The CDR3 loop reads CASSPGQDHGYTF. In nucleotides, the CDR3 is TGTGCCAGTAGTCCCGGACAGGATCATGGCTACACCTTC.

The rearrangement uses TRBV5-5 and TRBJ1-1; 8 bases line up with TRBD1. V lost 0 bases to trimming and J lost 1 base; unmatched junction nucleotides: 14. CDR1 SGHKS and CDR2 YYEKEE come from the germline V gene (reference sequence). The CDR3 is made up of 19 amino acids. The CDR3 sequence is CASSLDPRGAGGPNTEAFF. In DNA, the CDR3 is TGTGCCAGCAGCTTGGATCCTCGTGGGGCAGGGGGCCCGAACACTGAAGCTTTCTTT.

This clonotype was seen more than once but under ten times. The chain couples TRBV16 to TRBJ1-2, with D possibly matching TRBD1 (6 bases). CDR3 length: 18 amino acids. Trimming left V 0 bases short and J 6 bases short, with 23 bases between. From germline, CDR1 is KGHSY and CDR2 FQNENV. This chain's CDR3 is CASSQSPNPAGVLHGYTF. CDR3 DNA: TGTGCCAGCAGCCAATCGCCTAATCCCGCAGGGGTTTTACATGGCTACACCTTC.

The chain joins TRBV29-1 to TRBJ2-1; D is undetermined. Trimming took 7 bases from V and 9 from J, leaving 16 bases between them. The CDR3 is 12 amino acids. CDR1 and CDR2 from the germline V gene are SQVTM and ANQGSEA. DNA for the CDR3: TGCAGCGGGGCCGGAGTCTCGGTTGAGCAGTTCTTC. Translation: CSGAGVSVEQFF.

The chain recombines TRBV25-1 with TRBJ1-2, with TRBD1 identical over 8 bases. V dropped 5 bases and J dropped 6; count of bases not matched to a gene: 5. CDR1 and CDR2 (germline): MGHDK, SYGVNS. CDR3 length: 13 residues. This CDR3 reads CASSIGQGDGYTF. DNA for the CDR3: TGTGCCAGCAGTATAGGACAGGGCGATGGCTACACCTTC.

This clonotype was counted only a few times. The V call is TRBV21-1, the J call TRBJ2-7; TRBD1, the table's D call, lacks a check against the DNA. TRBV21-1 is labeled a pseudogene. The CDR3 sequence is 16 residues long. The CDR3 DNA reads as TGTGCCAGCAGCAAACGCCAGGGGGCAAGGATCTACGAGCAGTACTTC. Translating gives CASSKRQGARIYEQYF.

This clonotype was found many times. This chain connects TRBV6-2 or TRBV6-3 to TRBJ1-5, with TRBD1 identical over 8 bases. Germline-derived CDR1 and CDR2 are MNHEY and SVGEGT. The CDR3 runs to 16 residues. The V gene end was trimmed by 6 bases and the J gene end by 0 bases; junction bases not matched to a gene: 7. This CDR3 is CASSPGQGPSNQPQHF. The CDR3 region has the DNA TGTGCCAGCAGCCCCGGACAGGGCCCTAGCAATCAGCCCCAGCATTTT.

This chain joins TRBV6-5 and TRBJ1-1; D remains ambiguous. V was pared by 8 bases and J by 4 bases, with 17 bases between. CDR1 and CDR2 from the germline V gene are MNHEY and SVGAGI. The CDR3 is 14 amino acids. CDR3: CASRGRSGITEAFF. The CDR3 region has the DNA TGTGCCAGCCGCGGGAGATCCGGGATCACTGAAGCTTTCTTT.

The chain employs TRBV7-2 and TRBJ2-7; maybe TRBD1 (5 bases). Germline V gene sequence: CDR1 SGHTA, CDR2 FQGNSA. The germline V and J ends were trimmed by 5 bases and 0 bases, with 20 bases remaining between them. This CDR3 has 17 amino acids. The CDR3 nucleotides are TGTGCCAGCAGCACCGACCTAGACAGTCGAAGCTCCTACGAGCAGTACTTC. It encodes CASSTDLDSRSSYEQYF.

This chain links TRBV11-2 with TRBJ1-1, with D unclear. The CDR3 runs to 14 residues. Germline CDR1 is SGHAT and CDR2 is FQNNGV. Trimming took 1 base from V and 1 from J, leaving 7 bases between them. The CDR3 is CASSLVWGNTEAFF. For the CDR3, the DNA is TGTGCCAGCAGCTTAGTATGGGGGAACACTGAAGCTTTCTTT.

This rearrangement joins TRBV5-6 to TRBJ2-2; the D gene is possibly TRBD1 (5 bases). The germline V gene encodes CDR1 SGHDT and CDR2 YYEEEE. Between the trimmed V and J ends, which lost 3 bases and 0 bases, there was a span of 15 bases. The CDR3 loop spans 17 amino acids. DNA of the CDR3: TGTGCCAGCAGCTGGGTTGCTTGGGGCTCGAACACCGGGGAGCTGTTTTTT. Translated, it gives CASSWVAWGSNTGELFF.

In its sample, this clonotype was seen a few times. The chain combines TRBV6-2 or TRBV6-3 with TRBJ2-1; possible D gene TRBD2, 5 bases. The germline V gene encodes CDR1 MNHEY and CDR2 SVGEGT. The CDR3 extends over 12 amino acids. V was shortened by 6 bases and J by 14 bases, with 17 bases between the two germline ends. This CDR3 is CASSPGEPIKFF. The CDR3 DNA is TGTGCCAGCAGCCCTGGGGAGCCGATCAAGTTCTTC.

The CDR3 reads CASSQDPTGAQYF. CDR3 nucleotides: TGTGCCAGCAGCCAAGATCCGACGGGGGCGCAGTATTTT. The rearrangement uses TRBV3-1 and TRBJ2-3; D may be TRBD2 (6 bases). The CDR3 has 13 amino acids. Trimming took off 0 bases at V and 10 bases at J, with 11 bases between the two ends. CDR1 is LGHDT and CDR2 is YNNKEL in the germline V gene (reference sequence).

This chain uses TRBV28 with TRBJ2-5; D might be TRBD1 (7 bases). Trimming removed 4 bases at V and 0 bases at J, with 12 bases between. This CDR3 has 15 amino acids. Germline loops: CDR1 MDHEN, CDR2 SYDVKM. The CDR3 DNA reads as TGTGCCAGCAGTTCCAGGGGGAGGTACCAAGAGACCCAGTACTTC. Residues: CASSSRGRYQETQYF.